The clone carrying this T cell receptor (beta chain) came up once. Its antigen is not identified. The germline V gene encodes CDR1 SGHTA and CDR2 FQGTGA. This CDR3 spans 12 amino acids. V lost 10 bases and J 2 bases, leaving 10 bases between the germline ends. The sample comes from a study of beta chain features in type 1 diabetes. General study findings and limits: The study found that naive, central memory and Treg TCRB repertoires appeared more similar in patients than in healthy donors. Type 1 diabetes patients had TCRB CDR3s that were shorter (moderately but significantly so) in all four CD4+ subsets.

Averaging around 120 mL, one heparinised blood draw was given by each donor. Since all of the isolated RNA was reverse transcribed, expressed TCRB transcripts were what got sequenced. TCRdb's table, derived via immunoSEQ multiplex PCR, lists solely in-frame clones and lacks some. The sample has 250,000 to 300,000 clones; around 7.8% are singletons. The TCR was taken from a young woman in good health. Sequenced sample: central memory CD4+ T cells from blood. The chain couples TRBV7-3 to TRBJ2-3; D is uncertain. The CDR3 DNA follows: TGTGCCACCCGACCTTACACAGATACGCAGTATTTT. It specifies CATRPYTDTQYF.